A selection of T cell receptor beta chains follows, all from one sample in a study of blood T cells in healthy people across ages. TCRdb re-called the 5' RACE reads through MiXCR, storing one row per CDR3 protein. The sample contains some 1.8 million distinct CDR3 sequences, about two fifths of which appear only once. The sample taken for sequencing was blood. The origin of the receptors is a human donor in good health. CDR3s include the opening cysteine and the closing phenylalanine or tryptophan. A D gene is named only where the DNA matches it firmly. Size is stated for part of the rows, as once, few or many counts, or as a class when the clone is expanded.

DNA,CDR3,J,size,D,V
TGCAGCGTTGAAGTCCGGGACATCCAGTACTTC,CSVEVRDIQYF,TRBJ2-5,many,-,TRBV29-1
TGCGCCAGCAGCTTGGGGACAGGAACTTCTAACTATGGCTACACCTTC,CASSLGTGTSNYGYTF,TRBJ1-2,-,TRBD1,TRBV5-1
TGTGCCAGCAGCTCCCGTTACGGCTCCGACTACAATGAGCAGTACTTC,CASSSRYGSDYNEQYF,TRBJ2-7,-,-,TRBV7-9
TGTGCCAGCAGTTACATTGACAGAGCCTGGGGCTACACCTTC,CASSYIDRAWGYTF,TRBJ1-2,-,-,TRBV6-2/TRBV6-3
TGTGCCAGCAGCTTAGGAAACTCGAATTCACCCCTCCACTTT,CASSLGNSNSPLHF,TRBJ1-6,few,-,TRBV7-3
TGCAGTGCTACACATCTCCGGCTAGCGGGGGCCCGGGGCTCCATCCAAGAGACCCAGTACTTC,CSATHLRLAGARGSIQETQYF,TRBJ2-5,-,TRBD2,TRBV20-1
TGTGCCAGCAGCTACGGACTTAAGGATAGCAATCAGCCCCAGCATTTT,CASSYGLKDSNQPQHF,TRBJ1-5,-,-,TRBV7-3
TGCAGTGCTAGTATGATCATCTCCGCGGATACGCAGTATTTT,CSASMIISADTQYF,TRBJ2-3,-,-,TRBV20-1
TGTGCCAGCAGCATGACGGCAGGGGAATACAACGAGCAGTACTTC,CASSMTAGEYNEQYF,TRBJ2-7,-,-,TRBV7-6
TGCAGCGTTGAAGGGAGGGTATGGAGAAAGCAGTTCTTC,CSVEGRVWRKQFF,TRBJ2-1,-,-,TRBV29-1
TGCAGTACCCTGCAAGAGGACACAGATACGCAGTATTTT,CSTLQEDTDTQYF,TRBJ2-3,-,-,TRBV20-1
TGCGCCAGCAGCTTGGAAGGGTTTGGGCAGCCCCAGCATTTT,CASSLEGFGQPQHF,TRBJ1-5,few,-,TRBV5-1
TGTGCCACCACCGCCGGGACAGCCCAAGAGACCCAGTACTTC,CATTAGTAQETQYF,TRBJ2-5,few,TRBD1,TRBV6-1
TGCAGCGTTGCCGGATTCGCCTATGGCTACACCTTC,CSVAGFAYGYTF,TRBJ1-2,few,-,TRBV29-1
TGCGCCAGCAGCCAAAGACATAAGGGGCACTACGGCTACACCTTC,CASSQRHKGHYGYTF,TRBJ1-2,-,-,TRBV4-1
TGTGCCAGCAGTCAGGGACAGCCAACGTCGGCTAATTCACCCCTCCACTTT,CASSQGQPTSANSPLHF,TRBJ1-6,-,TRBD1,TRBV5-6
TGTGCCAGCAGCCCGACAGGGAGAAAATACGAGCAGTACTTC,CASSPTGRKYEQYF,TRBJ2-7,once,TRBD1,TRBV2
TGTGCCAGCAGCTTACTAACAGGGGAGACCCAGTACTTC,CASSLLTGETQYF,TRBJ2-5,few,-,TRBV7-9
TGCGCCAGCAGCCCGGGAGGTGCGGAGACTGGAGCTTTCTTT,CASSPGGAETGAFF,TRBJ1-1,-,-,TRBV4-1
TGTGCCAGCAGCCCCTGGCCTAGCTCCTACGAGCAGTACTTC,CASSPWPSSYEQYF,TRBJ2-7,-,-,TRBV7-2
TGTGCCAGCAGCTTAGAACGAGAACAGATATACACAGATACGCAGTATTTT,CASSLEREQIYTDTQYF,TRBJ2-3,-,-,TRBV7-2
TGTGCCAGCAGCCCAGGGGGTAGGGGGGCTGCGGAGACCCAGTACTTC,CASSPGGRGAAETQYF,TRBJ2-5,-,-,TRBV7-2
TGTGCCACCAGCCCTAACAGGGACTCGACAGATACGCAGTATTTT,CATSPNRDSTDTQYF,TRBJ2-3,-,-,TRBV15
TGCAGTGCTAGGTCGGGACAGGGAGCAGATACGCAGTATTTT,CSARSGQGADTQYF,TRBJ2-3,-,TRBD1,TRBV20-1
TGTGCCAGCAGCTCCCCACTAGCATCCTACGAGCAGTACTTC,CASSSPLASYEQYF,TRBJ2-7,-,-,TRBV7-2
TGCAGTGCTAGAGATCCAAATAGCTATGGCTACACCTTC,CSARDPNSYGYTF,TRBJ1-2,few,-,TRBV20-1
TGCGCCAGCAGCTTGGGGGGGAGTGGAGCTGAAGCTTTCTTT,CASSLGGSGAEAFF,TRBJ1-1,-,-,TRBV5-1
TGTGCCAGCAGTTTACCAGGGCCAAACCCCACAGATACGCAGTATTTT,CASSLPGPNPTDTQYF,TRBJ2-3,-,-,TRBV27
TGTGCCAGCAGCCGGGACAGGTTGTACAATGAGCAGTTCTTC,CASSRDRLYNEQFF,TRBJ2-1,-,TRBD1,TRBV11-3
TGTGCCAGCAGAGCAGGGGGGATGGCTTCACCCCTCCACTTT,CASRAGGMASPLHF,TRBJ1-6,-,TRBD1,TRBV2
TGTGCCAGCAGTTTACGAGGACTAGCGGGGGGCAAAAACATTCAGTACTTC,CASSLRGLAGGKNIQYF,TRBJ2-4,-,TRBD2,TRBV12-3/TRBV12-4
TGTGCCAGCAGCGAGGCGAGAGGGATCACTGAAGCTTTCTTT,CASSEARGITEAFF,TRBJ1-1,-,-,TRBV9
TGCAGCGTTGGACGGGGGGGACCGAGTAACTATGGCTACACCTTC,CSVGRGGPSNYGYTF,TRBJ1-2,few,-,TRBV29-1
TGTGCCAGTAGTACCAACAGGAACACCGGGGAGCTGTTTTTT,CASSTNRNTGELFF,TRBJ2-2,few,-,TRBV19
TGTGCCAGCAGCCGGGACGGGAACACTGAAGCTTTCTTT,CASSRDGNTEAFF,TRBJ1-1,many,-,TRBV7-2
TGCAGCGTTCTCTCGGGACAGGGTCTGTTAGAGACCCAGTACTTC,CSVLSGQGLLETQYF,TRBJ2-5,-,TRBD1,TRBV29-1
TGCGCCAGCAGCTTTAGTAGGGGTTTGAGCACTGAAGCTTTCTTT,CASSFSRGLSTEAFF,TRBJ1-1,-,-,TRBV5-1
TGTGCCAGCAGCTTGATATTAGGACACAATGAGCAGTTCTTC,CASSLILGHNEQFF,TRBJ2-1,-,-,TRBV5-4
TGTGCCGGCAGTTTAGGGTCGGGATTTGGCGAGCAGTACTTC,CAGSLGSGFGEQYF,TRBJ2-7,few,-,TRBV27
TGTGCCAGCAGCTTAGAGCCCGGCTTCACAGATACGCAGTATTTT,CASSLEPGFTDTQYF,TRBJ2-3,once,-,TRBV11-2
TGCAGTCTGACAGGGCTACACTATGGCTACACCTTC,CSLTGLHYGYTF,TRBJ1-2,few,TRBD1,TRBV20-1
TGTGCCGTCAACACCGGGACAGGGTTTTGGTTGGATGGCTACACCTTC,CAVNTGTGFWLDGYTF,TRBJ1-2,few,TRBD1,TRBV6-2/TRBV6-3
TGTGCCAGCAGCGGACAGGCCTTCAACACTGAAGCTTTCTTT,CASSGQAFNTEAFF,TRBJ1-1,-,-,TRBV9
TGTGCCACTTCGAACGCCCGGGATGAGCAGTTCTTC,CATSNARDEQFF,TRBJ2-1,-,-,TRBV24-1
TGCGCCAGCAGCCAAGAACCAGACTATGGCTACACCTTC,CASSQEPDYGYTF,TRBJ1-2,-,-,TRBV4-1
TGTGCCAGCAGTTACGACGGGAGACAGGGGACCTATGGCTACACCTTC,CASSYDGRQGTYGYTF,TRBJ1-2,once,TRBD1,TRBV6-6
TGTGCCATCCGAATCGGGGGTACGGAGACCCAGTACTTC,CAIRIGGTETQYF,TRBJ2-5,-,-,TRBV6-1
TGTGCCAGCAGTCCGACGACAGGGTCAGGTTCACCCCTCCACTTT,CASSPTTGSGSPLHF,TRBJ1-6,once,TRBD1,TRBV28
TGTGCCAGCAGCTTAGGCGTCCGGGGATGGGGCGATGAAAAACTGTTTTTT,CASSLGVRGWGDEKLFF,TRBJ1-4,-,-,TRBV11-2
TGCGCCAGCAGCTCTGAAGAGGACAGCACAGATACGCAGTATTTT,CASSSEEDSTDTQYF,TRBJ2-3,-,-,TRBV4-1
TGCGCCAGCAGCTTGTTGGACAGCCTCACAGATACGCAGTATTTT,CASSLLDSLTDTQYF,TRBJ2-3,few,-,TRBV5-1
TGTGCCAGCAGCCAAGTACTAGCGGGGGACCTCTCCTACAATGAGCAGTTCTTC,CASSQVLAGDLSYNEQFF,TRBJ2-1,-,TRBD2,TRBV3-1